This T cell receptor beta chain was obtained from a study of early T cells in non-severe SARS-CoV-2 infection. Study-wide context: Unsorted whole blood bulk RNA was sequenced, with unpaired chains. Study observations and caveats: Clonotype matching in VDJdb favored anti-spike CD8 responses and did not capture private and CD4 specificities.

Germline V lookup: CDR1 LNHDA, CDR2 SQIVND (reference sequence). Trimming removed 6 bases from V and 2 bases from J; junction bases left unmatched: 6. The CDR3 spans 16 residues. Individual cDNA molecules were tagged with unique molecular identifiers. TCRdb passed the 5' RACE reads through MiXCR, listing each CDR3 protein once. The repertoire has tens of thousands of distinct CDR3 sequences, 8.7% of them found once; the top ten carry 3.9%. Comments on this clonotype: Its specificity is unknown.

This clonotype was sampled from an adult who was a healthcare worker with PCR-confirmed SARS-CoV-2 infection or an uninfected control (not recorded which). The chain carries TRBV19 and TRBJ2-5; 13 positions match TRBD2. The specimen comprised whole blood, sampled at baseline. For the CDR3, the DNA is TGTGCCAGTAGCGACCAGGGACTAGCGGGGCAAGAGACCCAGTACTTC. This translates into CASSDQGLAGQETQYF.